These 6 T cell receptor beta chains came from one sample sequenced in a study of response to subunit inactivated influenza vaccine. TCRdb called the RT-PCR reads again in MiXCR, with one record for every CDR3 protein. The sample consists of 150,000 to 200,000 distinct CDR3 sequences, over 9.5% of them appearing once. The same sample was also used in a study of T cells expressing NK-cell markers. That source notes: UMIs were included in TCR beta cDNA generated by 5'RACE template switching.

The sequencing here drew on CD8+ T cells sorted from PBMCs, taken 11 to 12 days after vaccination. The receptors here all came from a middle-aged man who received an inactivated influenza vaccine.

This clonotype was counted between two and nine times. CDR3 nucleotides: TGTGCCAGCTCTACAGGGGGCGTAACCTACGAGCAGTACTTC. Translated: CASSTGGVTYEQYF. The V and J genes are TRBV2 and TRBJ2-7; TRBD1 matches at 9 bases. Germline V gene lookup returns CDR1 SNHLY and CDR2 FYNNEI. The CDR3 is 14 residues long. The V segment lost 8 bases and the J segment 2 bases; nucleotides outside the gene matches: 7.

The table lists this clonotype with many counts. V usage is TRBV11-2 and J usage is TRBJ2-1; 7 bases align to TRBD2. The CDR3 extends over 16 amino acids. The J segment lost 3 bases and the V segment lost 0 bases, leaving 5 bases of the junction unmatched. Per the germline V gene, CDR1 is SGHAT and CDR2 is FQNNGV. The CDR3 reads CASSLDRDYYYNEQFF. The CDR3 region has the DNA TGTGCCAGCAGCTTAGATCGGGACTACTACTACAATGAGCAGTTCTTC.

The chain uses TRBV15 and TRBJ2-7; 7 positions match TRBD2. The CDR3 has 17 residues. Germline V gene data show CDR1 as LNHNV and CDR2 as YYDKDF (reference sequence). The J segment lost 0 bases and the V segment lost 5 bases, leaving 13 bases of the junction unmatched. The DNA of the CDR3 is TGTGCCACCAGCGGATATTTAGCGGGCCACAGCTCCTACGAGCAGTACTTC. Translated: CATSGYLAGHSSYEQYF.

Here the CDR3 reads CSVSDRDGYTF. For the CDR3, the DNA is TGCAGCGTCTCGGACCGAGATGGCTACACCTTC. V gene TRBV29-1 combines with J gene TRBJ1-2; D call uncertain. CDR3 length: 11 residues. V dropped 6 bases and J dropped 6 bases, with 11 bases sitting between them. Germline CDR1 SQVTM, CDR2 ANQGSEA. Together with reference TRBV29-1 and TRBJ1-2, the CDR3 gives the full variable domain: SAVISQKPSRDICQRGTSLTIQCQVDSQVTMMFWYRQQPGQSLTLIATANQGSEATYESGFVIDKFPISRPNLTFSTLTVSNMSPEDSSIYLCSVSDRDGYTFGSGTRLTVV.

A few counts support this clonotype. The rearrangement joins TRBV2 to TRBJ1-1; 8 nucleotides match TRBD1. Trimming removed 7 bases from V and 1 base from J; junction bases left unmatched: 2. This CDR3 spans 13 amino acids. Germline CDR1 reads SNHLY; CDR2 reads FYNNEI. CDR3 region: CASKDRENTEAFF. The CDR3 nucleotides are TGTGCCAGCAAGGACAGGGAGAACACTGAAGCTTTCTTT. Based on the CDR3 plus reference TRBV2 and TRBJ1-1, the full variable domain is EPEVTQTPSHQVTQMGQEVILRCVPISNHLYFYWYRQILGQKVEFLVSFYNNEISEKSEIFDDQFSVERPDGSNFTLKIRSTKLEDSAMYFCASKDRENTEAFFGQGTRLTVV.

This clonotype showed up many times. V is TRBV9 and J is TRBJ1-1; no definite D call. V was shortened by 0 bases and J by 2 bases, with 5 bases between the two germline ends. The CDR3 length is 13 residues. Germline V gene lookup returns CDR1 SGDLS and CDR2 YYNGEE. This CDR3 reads CASSVVPNTEAFF. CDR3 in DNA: TGTGCCAGCAGCGTAGTCCCAAACACTGAAGCTTTCTTT.